This is a list of T cell receptor beta chains from one sample in a study of T cells expressing NK-cell markers. TCRdb reanalyzed the 5' RACE reads and collapses them to one entry per CDR3 protein, without DNA. The sample has 400,000 to 500,000 distinct CDR3 sequences. Sequencing input: blood T cells: a sorted CD56 or NKG2C T cell subset, CD4+ or CD8+ T cells, or bulk PBMC T cells (not recorded which). The source of these receptors is a woman aged 18 to 75 in good health. Each CDR3 is given with its conserved first and last residue. The order of the fields is CDR3 protein, V gene, J gene.

cdr3_aa: CASRGIGQANTGELFF
v_call: TRBV5-1
j_call: TRBJ2-2

cdr3_aa: CASTSTHEQFF
v_call: TRBV6-5
j_call: TRBJ2-1

cdr3_aa: CASTQAGGPSYNEQFF
v_call: TRBV7-2
j_call: TRBJ2-1

cdr3_aa: CASSQAGTRSSVKLFF
v_call: TRBV14
j_call: TRBJ1-4

cdr3_aa: CASSSISVVRGSYEQYF
v_call: TRBV7-2
j_call: TRBJ2-7

cdr3_aa: CATSRDPSFSTYEQYF
v_call: TRBV15
j_call: TRBJ2-7

cdr3_aa: CSARVPSYNNEQFF
v_call: TRBV20-1
j_call: TRBJ2-1

cdr3_aa: CAFQGNTGELFF
v_call: TRBV30
j_call: TRBJ2-2

cdr3_aa: CATSDAGGRAEQFF
v_call: TRBV24-1
j_call: TRBJ2-1

cdr3_aa: CASRPGLAIDTQYF
v_call: TRBV12-3/TRBV12-4
j_call: TRBJ2-3

cdr3_aa: CSAPGGAPQETQYF
v_call: TRBV20-1
j_call: TRBJ2-5

cdr3_aa: CASSTIPGRGDTEAFF
v_call: TRBV18
j_call: TRBJ1-1

cdr3_aa: CASSLAQGITEAFF
v_call: TRBV5-1
j_call: TRBJ1-1

cdr3_aa: CASSLSAGQNTGELFF
v_call: TRBV11-2
j_call: TRBJ2-2

cdr3_aa: CASSRRTGALTVDEQFF
v_call: TRBV5-6
j_call: TRBJ2-1